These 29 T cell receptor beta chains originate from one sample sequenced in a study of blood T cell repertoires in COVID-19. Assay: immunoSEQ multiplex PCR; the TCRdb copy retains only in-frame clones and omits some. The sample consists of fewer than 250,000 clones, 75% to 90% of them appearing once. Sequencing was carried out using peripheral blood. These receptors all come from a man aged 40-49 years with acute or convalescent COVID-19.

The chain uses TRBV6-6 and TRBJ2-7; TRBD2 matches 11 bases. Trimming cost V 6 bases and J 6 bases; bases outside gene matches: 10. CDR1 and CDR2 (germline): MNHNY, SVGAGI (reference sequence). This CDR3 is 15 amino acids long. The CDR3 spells CASRDFSGRASEQYF. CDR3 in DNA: TGTGCCAGCAGAGACTTTAGCGGGAGGGCCTCCGAGCAGTACTTC.

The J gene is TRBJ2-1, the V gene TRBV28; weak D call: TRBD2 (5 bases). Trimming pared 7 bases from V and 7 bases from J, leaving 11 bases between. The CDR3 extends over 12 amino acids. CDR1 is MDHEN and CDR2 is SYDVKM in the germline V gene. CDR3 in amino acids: CASTGKSNEQFF. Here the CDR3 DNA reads TGTGCCAGCACGGGGAAATCAAATGAGCAGTTCTTC.

Here the CDR3 DNA reads TGTGCCAGCAGCTTCCCTAGCGCCATTCCCTACGAGCAGTACTTC. This encodes CASSFPSAIPYEQYF. The chain joins TRBV5-8 to TRBJ2-7; possible D gene TRBD2, 6 bases. The V gene lost 2 bases and the J gene lost 2 bases, with 14 bases spanning the gap. The CDR3 is made up of 15 amino acids. Germline V gene data show CDR1 as SGHTS and CDR2 as YDEGEE. Full variable domain (missing parts from reference TRBV5-8 and TRBJ2-7): EAGVTQSPTHLIKTRGQQATLRCSPISGHTSVYWYQQALGLGLQFLLWYDEGEERNRGNFPPRFSGRQFPNYSSELNVNALELEDSALYLCASSFPSAIPYEQYFGPGTRLTVT.

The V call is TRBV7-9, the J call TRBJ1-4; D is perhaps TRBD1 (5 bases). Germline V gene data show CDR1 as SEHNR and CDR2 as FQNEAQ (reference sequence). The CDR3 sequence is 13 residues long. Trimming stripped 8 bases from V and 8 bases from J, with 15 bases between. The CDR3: CASGPGVGEKLFF. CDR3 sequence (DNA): TGTGCCAGCGGGCCGGGGGTCGGAGAAAAACTGTTTTTT. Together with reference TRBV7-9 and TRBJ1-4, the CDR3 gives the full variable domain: DTGVSQNPRHKITKRGQNVTFRCDPISEHNRLYWYRQTLGQGPEFLTYFQNEAQLEKSRLLSDRFSAERPKGSFSTLEIQRTEQGDSAMYLCASGPGVGEKLFFGSGTQLSVL.

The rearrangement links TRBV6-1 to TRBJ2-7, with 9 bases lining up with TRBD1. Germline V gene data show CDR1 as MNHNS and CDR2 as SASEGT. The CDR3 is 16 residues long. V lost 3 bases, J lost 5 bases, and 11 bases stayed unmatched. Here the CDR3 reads CASSETNRGRPNEQYF. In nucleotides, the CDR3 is TGTGCCAGCAGTGAGACAAACAGGGGGCGCCCCAACGAGCAGTACTTC.

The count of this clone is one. CDR3 coding DNA: TGCGCCAGCAGTCATCCCCCTACAGGGCGGAACACTGAAGCTTTCTTT. Translated, it gives CASSHPPTGRNTEAFF. This chain uses TRBV23-1 with TRBJ1-1; D might be TRBD1 (6 bases). TRBV23-1 is an ORF, and what it does is uncertain. The CDR3 sequence is 16 residues long. Trimming removed 3 bases from V and 1 base from J, with 15 bases in between.

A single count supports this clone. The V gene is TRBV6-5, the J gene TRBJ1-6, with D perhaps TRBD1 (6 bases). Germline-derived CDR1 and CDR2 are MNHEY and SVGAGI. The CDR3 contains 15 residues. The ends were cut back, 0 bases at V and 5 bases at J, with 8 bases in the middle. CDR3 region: CASSYSTGNNSPLHF. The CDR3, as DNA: TGTGCCAGCAGTTACTCCACAGGGAATAATTCACCCCTCCACTTT.

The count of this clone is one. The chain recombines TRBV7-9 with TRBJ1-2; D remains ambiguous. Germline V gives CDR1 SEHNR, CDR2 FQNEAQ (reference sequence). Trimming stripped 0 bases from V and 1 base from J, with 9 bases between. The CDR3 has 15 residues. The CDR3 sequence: CASSLASRVNYGYTF. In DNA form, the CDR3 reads TGTGCCAGCAGCTTAGCATCAAGAGTTAACTATGGCTACACCTTC.

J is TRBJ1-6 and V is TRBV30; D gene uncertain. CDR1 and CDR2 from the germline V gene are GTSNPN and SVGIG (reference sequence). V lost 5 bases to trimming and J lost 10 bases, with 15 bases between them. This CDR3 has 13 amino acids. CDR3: CAWGIGQRSPLHF. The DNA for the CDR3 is TGTGCCTGGGGGATAGGGCAGCGGTCACCCCTCCACTTT.

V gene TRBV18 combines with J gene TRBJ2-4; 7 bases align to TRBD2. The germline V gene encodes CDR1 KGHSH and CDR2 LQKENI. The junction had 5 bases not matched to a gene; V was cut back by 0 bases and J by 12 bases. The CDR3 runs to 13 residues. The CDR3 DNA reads TGTGCCAGCTCACCACCGGGGAGGGGAGATCAGTACTTC. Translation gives CASSPPGRGDQYF. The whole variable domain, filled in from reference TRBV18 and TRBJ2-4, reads NAGVMQNPRHLVRRRGQEARLRCSPMKGHSHVYWYRQLPEEGLKFMVYLQKENIIDESGMPKERFSAEFPKEGPSILRIQQVVRGDSAAYFCASSPPGRGDQYFGAGTRLSVL.

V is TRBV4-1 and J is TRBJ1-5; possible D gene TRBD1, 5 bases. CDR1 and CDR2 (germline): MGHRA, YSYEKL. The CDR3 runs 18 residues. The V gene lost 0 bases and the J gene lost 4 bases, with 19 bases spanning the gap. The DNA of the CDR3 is TGCGCCAGCAGCCAAGACCAATCTCTTGACAGCCGGAATCAGCCCCAGCATTTT. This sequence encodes CASSQDQSLDSRNQPQHF.

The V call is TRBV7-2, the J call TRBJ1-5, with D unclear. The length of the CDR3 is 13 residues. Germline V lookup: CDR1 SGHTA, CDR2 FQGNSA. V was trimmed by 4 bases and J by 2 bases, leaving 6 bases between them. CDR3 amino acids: CASSSQGNQPQHF. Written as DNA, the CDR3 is TGTGCCAGCAGCTCCCAGGGCAATCAGCCCCAGCATTTT.

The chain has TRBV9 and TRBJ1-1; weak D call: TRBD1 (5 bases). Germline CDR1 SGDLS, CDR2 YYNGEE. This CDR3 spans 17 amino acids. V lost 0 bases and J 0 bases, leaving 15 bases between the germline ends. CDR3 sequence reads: CASSVAGAANMNTEAFF. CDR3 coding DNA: TGTGCCAGCAGCGTAGCTGGGGCTGCGAACATGAACACTGAAGCTTTCTTT.

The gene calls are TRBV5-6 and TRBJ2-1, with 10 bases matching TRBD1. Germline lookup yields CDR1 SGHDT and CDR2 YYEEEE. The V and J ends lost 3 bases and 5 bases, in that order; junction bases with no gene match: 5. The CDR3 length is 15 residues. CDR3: CASSSSGTGDNEQFF. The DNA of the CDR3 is TGTGCCAGCAGCTCTTCCGGGACAGGGGACAATGAGCAGTTCTTC.

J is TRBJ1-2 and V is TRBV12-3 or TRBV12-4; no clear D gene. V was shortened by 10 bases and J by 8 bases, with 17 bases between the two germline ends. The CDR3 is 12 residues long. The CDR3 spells CATQRVGGGYTF. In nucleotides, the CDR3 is TGTGCCACCCAGCGGGTGGGAGGGGGCTACACCTTC.

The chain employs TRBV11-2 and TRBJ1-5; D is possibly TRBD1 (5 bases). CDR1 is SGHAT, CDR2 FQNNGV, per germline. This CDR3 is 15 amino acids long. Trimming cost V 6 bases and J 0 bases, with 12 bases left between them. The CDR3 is CASSLGATSNQPQHF. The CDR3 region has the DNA TGTGCCAGCAGTCTAGGGGCAACTAGCAATCAGCCCCAGCATTTT.

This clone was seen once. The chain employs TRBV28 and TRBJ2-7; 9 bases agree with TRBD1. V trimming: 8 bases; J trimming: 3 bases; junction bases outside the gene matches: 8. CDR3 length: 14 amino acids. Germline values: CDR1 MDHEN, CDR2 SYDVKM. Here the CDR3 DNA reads TGTGCCAGCGTTGGGGACAGGGATTACTACGAGCAGTACTTC. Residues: CASVGDRDYYEQYF.

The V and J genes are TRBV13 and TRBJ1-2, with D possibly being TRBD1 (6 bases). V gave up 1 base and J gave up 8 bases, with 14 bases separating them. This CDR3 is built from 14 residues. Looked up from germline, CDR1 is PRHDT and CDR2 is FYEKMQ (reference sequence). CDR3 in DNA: TGTGCCAGCAGCTTAGATGGGGGCGCAGGGGGCTACACCTTC. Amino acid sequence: CASSLDGGAGGYTF.

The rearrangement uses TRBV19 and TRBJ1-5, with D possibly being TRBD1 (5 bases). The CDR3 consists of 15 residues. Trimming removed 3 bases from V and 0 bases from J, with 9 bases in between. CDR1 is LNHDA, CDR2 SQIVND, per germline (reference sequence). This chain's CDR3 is CASSMATDSNQPQHF. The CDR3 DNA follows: TGTGCCAGTAGTATGGCGACAGATAGCAATCAGCCCCAGCATTTT.

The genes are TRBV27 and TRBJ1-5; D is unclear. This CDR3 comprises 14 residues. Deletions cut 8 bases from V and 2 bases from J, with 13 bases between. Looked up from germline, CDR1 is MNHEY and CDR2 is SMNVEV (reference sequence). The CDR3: CASFIRGGNQPQHF. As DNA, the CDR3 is TGTGCCAGCTTCATCCGCGGGGGCAATCAGCCCCAGCATTTT.

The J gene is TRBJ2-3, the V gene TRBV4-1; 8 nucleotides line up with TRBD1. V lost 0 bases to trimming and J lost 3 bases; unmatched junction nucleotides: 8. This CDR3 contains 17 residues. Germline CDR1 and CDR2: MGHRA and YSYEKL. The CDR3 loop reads CASSQDSAGGWTDTQYF. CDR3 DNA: TGCGCCAGCAGCCAAGATAGCGCAGGGGGCTGGACAGATACGCAGTATTTT.

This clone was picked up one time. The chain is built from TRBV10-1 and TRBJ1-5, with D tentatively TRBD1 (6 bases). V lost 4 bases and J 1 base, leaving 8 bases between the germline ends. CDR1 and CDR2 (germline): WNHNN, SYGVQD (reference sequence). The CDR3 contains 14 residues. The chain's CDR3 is CASSGGPSNQPQHF. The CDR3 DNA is TGCGCCAGCAGTGGGGGGCCCAGCAATCAGCCCCAGCATTTT.

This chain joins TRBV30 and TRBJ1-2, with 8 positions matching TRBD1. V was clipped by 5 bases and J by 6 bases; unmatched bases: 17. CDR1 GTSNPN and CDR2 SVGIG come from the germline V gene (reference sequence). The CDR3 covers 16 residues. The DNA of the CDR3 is TGTGCCTGGGGTCCCCCCAGGGGGCAAGGCCTAAATGGCTACACCTTC. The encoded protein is CAWGPPRGQGLNGYTF.

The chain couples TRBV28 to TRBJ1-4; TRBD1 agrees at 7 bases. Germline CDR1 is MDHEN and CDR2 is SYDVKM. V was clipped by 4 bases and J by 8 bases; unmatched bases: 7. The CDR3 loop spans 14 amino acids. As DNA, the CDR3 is TGTGCCAGCAGTTCAGGGCAGGGGGGCGAAAAACTGTTTTTT. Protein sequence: CASSSGQGGEKLFF.

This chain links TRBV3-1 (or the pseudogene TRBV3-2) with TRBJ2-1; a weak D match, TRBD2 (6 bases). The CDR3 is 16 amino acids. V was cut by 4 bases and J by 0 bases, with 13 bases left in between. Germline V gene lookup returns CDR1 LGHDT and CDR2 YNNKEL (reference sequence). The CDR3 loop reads CASSRHDGSSYNEQFF. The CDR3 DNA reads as TGTGCCAGCAGCCGTCATGACGGGAGCTCCTACAATGAGCAGTTCTTC.

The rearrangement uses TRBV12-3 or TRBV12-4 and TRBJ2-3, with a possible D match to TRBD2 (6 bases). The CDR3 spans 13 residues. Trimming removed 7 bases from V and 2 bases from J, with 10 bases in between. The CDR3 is CASTPGATDTQYF. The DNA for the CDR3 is TGTGCCAGCACCCCGGGAGCCACAGATACGCAGTATTTT.

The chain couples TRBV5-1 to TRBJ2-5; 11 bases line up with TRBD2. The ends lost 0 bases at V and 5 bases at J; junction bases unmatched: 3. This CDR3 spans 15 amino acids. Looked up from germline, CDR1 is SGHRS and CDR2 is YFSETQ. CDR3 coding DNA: TGCGCCAGCAGCTTGGGGACTAGCGGGTTGGAGACCCAGTACTTC. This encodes CASSLGTSGLETQYF.

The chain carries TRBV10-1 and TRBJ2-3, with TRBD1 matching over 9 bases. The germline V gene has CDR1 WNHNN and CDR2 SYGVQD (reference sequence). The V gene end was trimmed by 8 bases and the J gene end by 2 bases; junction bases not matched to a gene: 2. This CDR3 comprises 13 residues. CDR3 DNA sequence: TGCGCCAGCCGGACAGGGGACACAGATACGCAGTATTTT. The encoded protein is CASRTGDTDTQYF.

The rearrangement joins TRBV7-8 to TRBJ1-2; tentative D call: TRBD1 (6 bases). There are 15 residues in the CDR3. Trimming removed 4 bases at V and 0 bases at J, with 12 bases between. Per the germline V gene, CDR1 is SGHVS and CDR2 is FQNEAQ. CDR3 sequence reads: CASSSRDTANYGYTF. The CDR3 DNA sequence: TGTGCCAGCAGCTCTCGGGACACAGCTAACTATGGCTACACCTTC.